The clone carrying this T cell receptor (beta chain) appeared a few times. What it recognizes is unknown. For the second PCR, which ran for roughly 7 to 11 cycles, a sample-barcoded 5' primer and a J-beta primer mix were used. Each sample provided no less than 2.5 million CDR3-containing paired-end reads. TCRdb re-analysed the 5' RACE reads in MiXCR, keeping a single row per CDR3 protein. The sample records 870,000 or so distinct CDR3 sequences, less than 35% being singletons. The data were taken from a study of blood T cells in healthy people across ages. The overall study: T cells yielded about one barcoded beta molecule per two cells through template switching.

Findings and limits, study-wide: Considered underestimates were the diversity estimates obtained from one million T cells.

The sequenced material came from blood. The source is an elderly woman in good health.

CDR3 sequence reads: CASNVPQEQFF. DNA of the CDR3: TGTGCCAGCAACGTACCTCAAGAGCAGTTCTTC. The chain carries TRBV6-5 and TRBJ2-1; D is uncertain. The ends were cut back, 7 bases at V and 10 bases at J, with 11 bases in the middle. Germline V lookup: CDR1 MNHEY, CDR2 SVGAGI. The CDR3 runs to 11 residues.